This T cell receptor (beta chain) was retrieved from a study of T-cell reconstitution after alpha-beta-depleted transplantation in children. Germline V gene lookup returns CDR1 SGHRS and CDR2 YFSETQ. The V and J ends lost 4 bases and 4 bases respectively, with 13 bases between them. This CDR3 contains 14 residues. Overall study results and limits: T-cell counts and diversity were attributed mostly to newly produced T cells one year after transplant. Certain patients had high TCRbeta diversity at day 60, and it came from recipient T cells and thymic progenitors that survived.

The TCRbeta library was prepared with unique molecular identifiers. TCRdb independently ran MiXCR on the PCR reads; one entry per CDR3 protein. Among more than 500,000 distinct CDR3 sequences, roughly an eighth were seen once, and the ten largest hold approximately 14%. On this clonotype itself: The antigen is unknown.

This clonotype originated in a female patient aged 2-9 years who had a stem cell transplant for aplastic anemia, so the T cells may come from the graft donor. This sequence joins TRBV5-1 and TRBJ2-3, with D maybe TRBD2 (6 bases). Sequenced here: PBMCs, mostly from graft donor cells, sampled 180 days after TCRalphabeta/CD19-depleted stem cell transplant. Here the CDR3 DNA reads TGCGCCAGCAGCCCGGGAGATCGGTCAGATACGCAGTATTTT. Protein product: CASSPGDRSDTQYF.